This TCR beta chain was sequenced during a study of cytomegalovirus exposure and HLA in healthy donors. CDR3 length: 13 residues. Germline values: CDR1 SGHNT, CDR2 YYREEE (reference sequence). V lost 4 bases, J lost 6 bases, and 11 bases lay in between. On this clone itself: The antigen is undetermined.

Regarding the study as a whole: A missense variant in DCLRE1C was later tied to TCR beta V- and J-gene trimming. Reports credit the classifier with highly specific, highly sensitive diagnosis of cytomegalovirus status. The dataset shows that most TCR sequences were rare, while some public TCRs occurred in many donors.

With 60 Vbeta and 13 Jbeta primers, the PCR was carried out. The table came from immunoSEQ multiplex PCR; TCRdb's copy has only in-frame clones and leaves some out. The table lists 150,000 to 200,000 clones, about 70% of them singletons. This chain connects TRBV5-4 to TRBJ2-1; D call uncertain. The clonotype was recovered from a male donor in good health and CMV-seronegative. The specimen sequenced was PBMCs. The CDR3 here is CASSPLPGNEQFF. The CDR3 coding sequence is TGTGCCAGCAGCCCTCTCCCCGGCAATGAGCAGTTCTTC.